This TCR beta chain stems from a study of T cells in Graves' hyperthyroidism and ophthalmopathy. Study observations and caveats: Blood also showed most of the thyroid clonotypes that were expanded above 0.001. The model made its ophthalmopathy prediction, and onset followed a median approximately 6.5 months later.

The CDR3 spans 15 residues. J lost 2 bases, V lost 3 bases, and 8 bases had no gene match. Germline CDR1 is DFQATT and CDR2 is SNEGSKA (reference sequence). With respect to this clonotype: Its antigen remains unknown.

TCR beta CDR3 regions were amplified from RNA transcripts. When the TCR CDR3 underwent first-round RT-PCR, the HTBI primer set was used. TCRdb re-called the multiplex PCR reads with MiXCR, one entry per CDR3 protein. The sample lists about 300,000 distinct CDR3 sequences; over 15% were seen once. Criteria for exclusion of patients were uncontrolled infection, other autoimmune disease, pregnancy or lactation. This sequence originates from a man aged 25 to 40 with Graves' hyperthyroidism. The chain couples TRBV20-1 to TRBJ2-3; 7 bases are a match to TRBD2. Sequencing used blood. The DNA for the CDR3 is TGCAGTGCTAGGACCTCGACTAGCCCCACAGATACGCAGTATTTT. It codes for CSARTSTSPTDTQYF.